This TCR beta chain is from a study of OX40 agonist ivuxolimab in advanced cancers. Profiling relied on immunoSEQ multiplex PCR, and the TCRdb table lists in-frame clones only, not all of them. The repertoire has almost 70,000 clones, approximately 93% of them found once; the top ten carry about 0.3%. CDR1 ENHRY and CDR2 SYGVKD come from the germline V gene. Trimming cost V 2 bases and J 2 bases, with 7 bases left between them. This CDR3 has 14 amino acids. The sequences come from CD4+ or CD8+ T cells sorted from blood, collected in a trial of the OX40 agonist ivuxolimab. The J gene is TRBJ2-1, the V gene TRBV10-3; D is unresolved. The source is an adult with an advanced solid tumor such as melanoma, head and neck, liver or kidney cancer. Written as DNA, the CDR3 is TGTGCCATCAGTGAGGCTCCTACCTACAATGAGCAGTTCTTC. Protein: CAISEAPTYNEQFF.